Given below is one T cell receptor (beta chain) in context. Antigen specificity is unknown. This sample was taken from a study of PD-1 blockade in classical Hodgkin lymphoma. Overall study findings and caveats: The study reported lower baseline TCR diversity in newly diagnosed patients than in healthy donors. Initiation of nivolumab under 1 year after ASCT led to exclusion of patients.

Assay: immunoSEQ multiplex PCR; the TCRdb copy retains only in-frame clones and omits some. The sample has 150,000 or so clones, about 81% seen once; the top ten hold roughly 10%. The CDR3 runs to 15 residues. The V and J ends lost 3 bases and 0 bases, in that order; junction bases with no gene match: 3. The germline gives CDR1 SEHNR, CDR2 FQNEAQ (reference sequence). Each patient experienced a relapse that followed autologous stem cell transplantation, and brentuximab vedotin exposure varied. Complete response, partial response or progressive disease was recorded as best response. The sequences come from peripheral blood mononuclear cells (PBMCs), collected before the second cycle of nivolumab. The chain joins TRBV7-9 to TRBJ2-7, with 9 bases matching TRBD1. This sequence originates from a human donor with classical Hodgkin lymphoma. CDR3 sequence reads: CASSFRQGGSYEQYF. Here the CDR3 DNA reads TGTGCCAGCAGCTTCAGACAGGGGGGCTCCTACGAGCAGTACTTC.